This TCR beta chain was captured in a study of T-cell memory formation after mild COVID-19. In TCRdb, the 5' RACE reads were re-called with MiXCR into one record per CDR3 protein. The repertoire includes 150,000 to 200,000 distinct CDR3 sequences, 20% to 25% of them detected once, and around 23% sits in the top ten. Trimming took off 0 bases at V and 0 bases at J, with 12 bases between the two ends. Germline CDR1 and CDR2: KGHSH and LQKENI. CDR3 length: 16 residues. Input material: PBMCs or a T cell subset sorted from them (not recorded which). The source of this sequence is an adult woman who had mild COVID-19 (a few samples of this study predate the infection). Cell type and time point are not known. The genes are TRBV18 and TRBJ2-7, with D possibly TRBD1 on 6 matching bases. The CDR3 DNA reads as TGTGCCAGCTCACCACCGGGGGCGCAAAGCTCCTACGAGCAGTACTTC. This gives the protein CASSPPGAQSSYEQYF.